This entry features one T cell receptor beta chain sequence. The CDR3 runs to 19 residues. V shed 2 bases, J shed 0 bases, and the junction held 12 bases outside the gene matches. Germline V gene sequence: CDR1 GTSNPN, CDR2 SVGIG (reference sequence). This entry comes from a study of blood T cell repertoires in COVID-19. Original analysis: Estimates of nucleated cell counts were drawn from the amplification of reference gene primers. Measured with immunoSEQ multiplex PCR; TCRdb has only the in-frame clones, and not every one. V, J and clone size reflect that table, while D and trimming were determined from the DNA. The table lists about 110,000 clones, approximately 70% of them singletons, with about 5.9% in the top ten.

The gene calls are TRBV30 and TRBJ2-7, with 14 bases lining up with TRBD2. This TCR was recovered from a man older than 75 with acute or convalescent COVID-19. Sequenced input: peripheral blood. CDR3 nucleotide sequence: TGTGCCTGGAGTCTAACGGGACTAGCGGGAGTAACGATCTCCTACGAGCAGTACTTC. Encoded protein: CAWSLTGLAGVTISYEQYF.